This T cell receptor beta chain was captured in a study of regulatory dendritic cells for organ transplantation. V lost 4 bases, J lost 4 bases, and 4 bases stayed unmatched. The CDR3 spans 14 residues. Germline V gives CDR1 SGHAT, CDR2 FQNNGV. FACS sorted CD4+ or CD8+ T cells into CD45RA+ naive and CD45RO+ memory. Overall study results and limits: Mature dendritic cells appeared to drive more memory CD8+ clonal expansion than regulatory ones.

Data came from immunoSEQ multiplex PCR; TCRdb stores just in-frame clones and leaves some out. In the table there are fewer than 25,000 clones, just under 75% of which are singletons. Details on this clone: As yet, its antigen is unknown.

V usage is TRBV11-2 and J usage is TRBJ2-5, with 9 bases aligning to TRBD1. This TCR came from a human donor in good health. The sequencing input was memory CD4+ T cells from blood. Subset reported: CD45RO+ memory T cells. The CDR3 region is CASSSGTGTETQYF. The CDR3 DNA is TGTGCCAGCAGCTCGGGGACAGGGACAGAGACCCAGTACTTC.